This T cell receptor (beta chain) was captured in a study of shared clonotypes between healthy human individuals. On this clone: Its target is unknown.

After removal of 2 bases from V and 4 bases from J, the junction contained 10 bases not matched to a gene. The germline gives CDR1 LGHNA, CDR2 YSLEER. The CDR3 consists of 17 residues. Study-wide results and limits: Clonotypes shared by all four sorted-subset donors had higher generation probabilities than non-shared clonotypes. Memory subsets had estimated richness that was generally smaller than that of naive subsets.

CD4+ cells yielded CD45RA+ naive and CD45RA-negative memory subsets. Clones were sequenced by immunoSEQ multiplex PCR, and TCRdb holds only the in-frame ones, with some missing. The sample records fewer than 3 million clones, less than 95% being singletons. The sequencing input was naive CD4+ T cells from PBMCs. The subset is: CD45RA+ positively selected. This receptor was taken from a man aged 18 to 35 in good health. Some clones in this sample may be carry-over from other donors' samples. This chain connects TRBV4-3 to TRBJ2-3; 9 bases fit TRBD2. CDR3 protein: CASSQRGTSLFSDTQYF. The CDR3 DNA reads TGCGCCAGCAGCCAAAGGGGGACTAGCCTGTTTTCAGATACGCAGTATTTT.